The 15 T cell receptor beta chains reported below all come from one sample, sequenced in a study of OX40 agonist ivuxolimab in advanced cancers. Sequencing was performed with immunoSEQ multiplex PCR; in TCRdb, only in-frame clones are kept and a portion is missing. The data contain around 80,000 clones, around 80% of them singletons. Sample: CD4+ or CD8+ T cells sorted from blood, taken in a trial of the OX40 agonist ivuxolimab. The receptors originated from an adult with an advanced solid tumor such as melanoma, head and neck, liver or kidney cancer.

The J gene is TRBJ2-7, the V gene TRBV27; TRBD2 agrees at 8 bases. After removal of 4 bases from V and 2 bases from J, the junction contained 4 bases not matched to a gene. CDR1 is MNHEY and CDR2 is SMNVEV in the germline V gene (reference sequence). CDR3 size: 14 residues. As DNA, the CDR3 is TGTGCCAGCAGTTCAGCGGGAGTAACCTACGAGCAGTACTTC. As protein: CASSSAGVTYEQYF.

CDR3 loop: CASSEVEREGVYEQYV. CDR3 nucleotides: TGTGCCAGCAGTGAAGTGGAGAGAGAAGGCGTCTACGAGCAGTACGTC. The rearrangement joins TRBV2 to TRBJ2-7; D gene uncertain. The germline gives CDR1 SNHLY, CDR2 FYNNEI. The CDR3 totals 16 residues. V shed 1 base and J shed 3 bases, with 16 bases lying between them.

The chain recombines TRBV28 with TRBJ2-6, with D maybe TRBD2 (6 bases). Germline loops: CDR1 MDHEN, CDR2 SYDVKM. V shed 4 bases and J shed 0 bases, with 13 bases lying between them. CDR3 length: 17 residues. CDR3 loop: CASSSGTGLSGANVLTF. The CDR3 nucleotides read TGTGCCAGCAGTTCCGGGACTGGTCTCTCTGGGGCCAACGTCCTGACTTTC.

This rearrangement joins TRBV5-5 to TRBJ1-5; D remains unclear. The CDR3 contains 15 residues. With 4 bases removed from V and 4 bases from J, the gap between germline ends came to 15 bases. CDR1 is SGHKS, CDR2 YYEKEE, per germline (reference sequence). The CDR3, as DNA: TGTGCCAGCAGCCTCCGGAACGGGAGGAATCAGCCCCAGCATTTT. Amino acids: CASSLRNGRNQPQHF.

This clone was found a few times. The rearrangement uses TRBV7-6 and TRBJ1-5; D is unresolved. The germline V gene encodes CDR1 SGHVS and CDR2 FNYEAQ. This CDR3 comprises 15 residues. V shed 1 base and J shed 2 bases, with 9 bases lying between them. The CDR3 bases are TGTGCCAGCAGCTTAGGGGAGGGTGGCAATCAGCCCCAGCATTTT. This sequence encodes CASSLGEGGNQPQHF.

V usage is TRBV18 and J usage is TRBJ1-5; possibly TRBD1 for D (5 bases). Per the germline V gene, CDR1 is KGHSH and CDR2 is LQKENI. This CDR3 spans 13 amino acids. Trimming cost V 6 bases and J 7 bases, with 13 bases left between them. CDR3 in amino acids: CASSLGGGQPQHF. The CDR3, as DNA: TGTGCCAGCTCCCTTGGGGGAGGACAGCCCCAGCATTTT. The entire variable domain, with the rest obtained from reference TRBV18 and TRBJ1-5, is as follows: NAGVMQNPRHLVRRRGQEARLRCSPMKGHSHVYWYRQLPEEGLKFMVYLQKENIIDESGMPKERFSAEFPKEGPSILRIQQVVRGDSAAYFCASSLGGGQPQHFGDGTRLSIL.

This clone was detected once. The CDR3 DNA reads as TGTGCCAGCCAAGGGGTAGAGGGTCGGCAGTACGTC. This translates into CASQGVEGRQYV. This chain uses TRBV27 with TRBJ2-7; the D call may be TRBD1 or TRBD2 (5 bases each). CDR3 length: 12 amino acids. The ends were cut back, 8 bases at V and 9 bases at J, with 17 bases in the middle. CDR1 and CDR2 (germline): MNHEY, SMNVEV (reference sequence).

The chain is built from TRBV4-1 and TRBJ1-1; 9 positions match TRBD1. The V segment lost 5 bases and the J segment 1 base; nucleotides outside the gene matches: 5. Looked up from germline, CDR1 is MGHRA and CDR2 is YSYEKL. The CDR3 consists of 15 residues. The CDR3 DNA reads as TGCGCCAGCAGCGCTGGACAGGGGAAGAACACTGAAGCTTTCTTT. It codes for CASSAGQGKNTEAFF.

J is TRBJ1-2 and V is TRBV5-1; 7 bases are shared with TRBD1. V lost 3 bases, J lost 6 bases, and 8 bases stayed unmatched. The CDR3 covers 14 residues. Germline assignment: CDR1 SGHRS and CDR2 YFSETQ. The CDR3 sequence is CASSYDRVYDGYTF. As DNA, the CDR3 is TGCGCCAGCAGCTACGACAGGGTGTACGATGGCTACACCTTC. The entire variable domain, with the rest obtained from reference TRBV5-1 and TRBJ1-2, is as follows: KAGVTQTPRYLIKTRGQQVTLSCSPISGHRSVSWYQQTPGQGLQFLFEYFSETQRNKGNFPGRFSGRQFSNSRSEMNVSTLELGDSALYLCASSYDRVYDGYTFGSGTRLTVV.

The chain uses TRBV19 and TRBJ1-2, with D perhaps TRBD1 (6 bases). Germline V gives CDR1 LNHDA, CDR2 SQIVND (reference sequence). V lost 8 bases, J lost 8 bases, and 21 bases lay in between. The CDR3 consists of 14 residues. CDR3 sequence (DNA): TGTGCCAGTGAAGGGACAATCCCTTTGGAAGGCTACACCTTC. Encoded protein: CASEGTIPLEGYTF.

V usage is TRBV19 and J usage is TRBJ1-2, with TRBD1 as a possible D gene (6 bases). Germline CDR1 and CDR2: LNHDA and SQIVND (reference sequence). The CDR3 sequence is 13 residues long. The V end was cut by 0 bases, the J end by 7 bases, with 9 bases between. CDR3 nucleotide sequence: TGTGCCAGTAGTATAGACCGGGGGGCTGGCTACACCTTC. Residues: CASSIDRGAGYTF.

This chain uses TRBV7-9 with TRBJ1-5; D gene unclear. Germline CDR1 is SEHNR and CDR2 is FQNEAQ (reference sequence). CDR3 length: 16 residues. Between the trimmed V and J ends, which lost 1 base and 1 base, there was a span of 11 bases. The CDR3 region has the DNA TGTGCCAGCAGCTTAGGGTCCGGCCTGAGCAATCAGCCCCAGCATTTT. Protein product: CASSLGSGLSNQPQHF.

The chain has TRBV9 and TRBJ2-1; D may be TRBD2 (6 bases). Germline CDR1 is SGDLS and CDR2 is YYNGEE. The length of the CDR3 is 15 residues. The V end lost 1 base, the J end lost 8 bases, and 16 bases lay between the germline ends. CDR3 region: CASSVRAGSSDEQFF. CDR3 coding DNA: TGTGCCAGCAGCGTAAGGGCCGGGAGTAGCGATGAGCAGTTCTTC.

In regard to this clone: In the same sample, other DNA sequences code for this CDR3. The gene calls are TRBV6-4 and TRBJ2-7; D uncertain. The CDR3 extends over 15 amino acids. Germline V gives CDR1 MRHNA, CDR2 SNTAGT. The ends were cut back, 6 bases at V and 5 bases at J, with 20 bases in the middle. CDR3 nucleotides: TGTGCCAGCAGATCCGGAAGGGAAGGTCCAAACGAGCAGTACGTC. Its protein product is CASRSGREGPNEQYV.

The chain is built from TRBV27 and TRBJ2-5, with 10 bases aligning to TRBD1. The CDR3 runs to 16 residues. Germline CDR1 is MNHEY and CDR2 is SMNVEV (reference sequence). V trimming: 3 bases; J trimming: 3 bases; junction bases outside the gene matches: 7. CDR3 amino acids: CASSFGQGTGEETQYF. The CDR3 DNA is TGTGCCAGCAGTTTTGGTCAAGGGACAGGGGAAGAGACCCAGTACTTC.